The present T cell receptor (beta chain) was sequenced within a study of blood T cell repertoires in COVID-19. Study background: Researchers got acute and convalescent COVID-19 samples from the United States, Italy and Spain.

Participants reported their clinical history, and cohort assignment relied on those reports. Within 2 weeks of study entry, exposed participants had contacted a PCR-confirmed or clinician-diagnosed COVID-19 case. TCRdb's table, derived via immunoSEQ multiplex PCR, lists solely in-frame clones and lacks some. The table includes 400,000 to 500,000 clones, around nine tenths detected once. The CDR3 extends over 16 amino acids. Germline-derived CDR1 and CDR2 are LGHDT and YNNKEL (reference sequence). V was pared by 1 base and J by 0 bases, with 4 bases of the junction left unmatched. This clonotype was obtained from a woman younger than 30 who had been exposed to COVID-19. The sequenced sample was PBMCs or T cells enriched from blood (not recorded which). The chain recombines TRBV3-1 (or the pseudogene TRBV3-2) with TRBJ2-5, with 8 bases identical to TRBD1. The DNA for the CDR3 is TGTGCCAGCAGCCAAGTGGACAGGGTGTACCAAGAGACCCAGTACTTC. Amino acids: CASSQVDRVYQETQYF.